The 6 T cell receptor beta chains below all came from one sample that was sequenced in a study of blood T cells in healthy people across ages. With a J-beta primer mix and a sample-barcoded 5' primer, a second PCR ran roughly 6 to 12 cycles. Each CDR3 protein is one row after TCRdb ran MiXCR on the 5' RACE reads. The sample has over 950,000 distinct CDR3 sequences; roughly 51% are singletons. The material sequenced was blood. These receptor sequences come from a woman in her fifties or sixties in good health.

This clonotype has a single count. The chain has TRBV28 and TRBJ2-1, with 7 bases fitting TRBD1. In germline, CDR1 is MDHEN, CDR2 SYDVKM. With V trimmed by 3 bases and J by 9 bases, 14 bases remained unmatched. This CDR3 is built from 16 residues. CDR3 amino acids: CASSLTGTQASFEQFF. DNA for the CDR3: TGTGCCAGCAGTTTGACAGGGACCCAGGCTAGTTTTGAGCAGTTCTTC.

V gene TRBV29-1 combines with J gene TRBJ1-1; the D gene is possibly TRBD1 (5 bases). V was pared by 4 bases and J by 3 bases, with 15 bases between. The germline V gene encodes CDR1 SQVTM and CDR2 ANQGSEA. The CDR3 sequence is 14 residues long. The chain's CDR3 is CSVGATGGYTEAFF. The CDR3 DNA reads as TGCAGCGTTGGAGCGACGGGGGGGTACACTGAAGCTTTCTTT.

This chain connects TRBV2 to TRBJ2-4; TRBD1 aligns across 7 bases. Trimming removed 6 bases from V and 5 bases from J; junction bases left unmatched: 10. The CDR3 is made up of 15 amino acids. The germline CDR1 and CDR2 sequences are SNHLY and FYNNEI. The CDR3 sequence: CASRAQTGLENIQYF. The CDR3 coding sequence is TGTGCCAGCAGAGCCCAGACAGGGCTGGAAAACATTCAGTACTTC.

As regards this clonotype: At one of its ends the junction is not consistent with the germline gene, which may arise from a read error. This rearrangement joins TRBV27 to TRBJ2-2; 9 bases agree with TRBD2. This CDR3 has 14 residues. Germline V gives CDR1 MNHEY, CDR2 SMNVEV (reference sequence). CDR3 DNA: TGTGCCAGCACGGCAGCGGGAGGAAGCGGGGAGCTGTTTTTC. As protein: CASTAAGGSGELFF.

This clonotype was counted once. The chain uses TRBV6-5 and TRBJ2-3; 10 bases match TRBD2. The V gene end was trimmed by 4 bases and the J gene end by 2 bases; junction bases not matched to a gene: 6. The CDR3 extends over 16 amino acids. Germline-derived CDR1 and CDR2 are MNHEY and SVGAGI. The CDR3 DNA reads as TGTGCCAGCAGTTCACAGCGGGAGGGCCCCACAGATACGCAGTATTTT. It translates to CASSSQREGPTDTQYF.

This clonotype was counted between two and nine times. The V call is TRBV20-1, the J call TRBJ2-5; D not certain. The CDR3 loop spans 14 amino acids. Trimming cost V 1 base and J 4 bases, with 13 bases left between them. The germline V gene has CDR1 DFQATT and CDR2 SNEGSKA (reference sequence). CDR3 DNA: TGCAGTGCTAGAGTGAGCGTCGGTGGAGAGACCCAGTACTTC. Protein: CSARVSVGGETQYF.